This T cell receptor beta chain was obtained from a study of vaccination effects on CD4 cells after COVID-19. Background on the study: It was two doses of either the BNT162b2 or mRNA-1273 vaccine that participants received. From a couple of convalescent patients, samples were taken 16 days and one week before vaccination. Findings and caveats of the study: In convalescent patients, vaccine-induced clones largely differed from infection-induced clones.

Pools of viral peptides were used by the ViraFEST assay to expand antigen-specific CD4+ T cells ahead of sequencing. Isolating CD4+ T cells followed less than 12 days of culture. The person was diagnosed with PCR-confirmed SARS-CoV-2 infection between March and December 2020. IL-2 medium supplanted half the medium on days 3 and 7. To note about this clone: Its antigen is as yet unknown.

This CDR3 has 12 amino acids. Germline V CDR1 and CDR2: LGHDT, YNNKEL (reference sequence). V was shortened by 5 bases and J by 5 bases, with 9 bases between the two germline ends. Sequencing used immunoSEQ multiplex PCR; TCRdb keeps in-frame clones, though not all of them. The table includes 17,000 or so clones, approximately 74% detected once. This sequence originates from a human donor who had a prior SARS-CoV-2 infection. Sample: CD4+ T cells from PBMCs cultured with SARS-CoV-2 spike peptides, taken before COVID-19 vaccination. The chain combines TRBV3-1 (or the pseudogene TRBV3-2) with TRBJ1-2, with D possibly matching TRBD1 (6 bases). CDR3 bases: TGTGCCAGCAGCAACAGGGAATATGGCTACACCTTC. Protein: CASSNREYGYTF.